Detailed here is one T cell receptor (beta chain). The target antigen is unknown. Compared with germline, one end of the junction differs, possibly owing to a read error. TCRbeta libraries were built with three rounds of nested PCR, modified from ARM-PCR. TCRdb independently ran MiXCR on the multiplex PCR reads; one entry per CDR3 protein. The data show 80,000 to 100,000 distinct CDR3 sequences, 75% to 85% seen once. This entry belongs to a study of tumor and adjacent non-tumor tissue in lung cancer. Across the whole study: The cohort had approximately 13 adenocarcinoma, a couple of squamous cell and 1 small cell patients. Patients were aged about 31 to 76, nine to eleven men and about five women, stage I to III.

This sample's RNA came from whole unsorted tissue. Distant lung tissue was collected more than 3 cm away from the tumor edge. Study results and limitations: Compared with tumor, normal lung showed significantly lower TCR diversity.

The CDR3 is 14 residues long. Germline V gives CDR1 DFQATT, CDR2 SNEGSKA (reference sequence). The chain couples TRBV20-1 to TRBJ2-1, with a tentative D call TRBD2 (5 bases). The sample consisted of distant non-tumor lung tissue. The sequence was collected from a man in his 60s with small cell lung cancer. The CDR3 sequence is CNTREGPNDNEQFF. CDR3 bases: TGCAATACTAGAGAGGGTCCAAACGACAATGAACAGTTCTTC.